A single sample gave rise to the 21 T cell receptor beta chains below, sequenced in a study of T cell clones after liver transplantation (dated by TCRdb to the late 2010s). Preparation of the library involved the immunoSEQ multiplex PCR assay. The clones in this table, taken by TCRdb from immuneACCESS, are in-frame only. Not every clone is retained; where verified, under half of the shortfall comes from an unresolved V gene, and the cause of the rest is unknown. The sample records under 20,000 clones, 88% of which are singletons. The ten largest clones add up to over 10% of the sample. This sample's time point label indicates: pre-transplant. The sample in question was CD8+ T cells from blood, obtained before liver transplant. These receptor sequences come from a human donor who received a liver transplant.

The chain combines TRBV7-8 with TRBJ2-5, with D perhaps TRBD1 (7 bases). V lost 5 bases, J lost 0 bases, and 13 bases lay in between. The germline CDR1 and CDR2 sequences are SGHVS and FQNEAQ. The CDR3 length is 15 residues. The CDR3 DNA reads TGTGCCAGCAGCGGAGGGACAGCGTACCAAGAGACCCAGTACTTC. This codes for CASSGGTAYQETQYF.

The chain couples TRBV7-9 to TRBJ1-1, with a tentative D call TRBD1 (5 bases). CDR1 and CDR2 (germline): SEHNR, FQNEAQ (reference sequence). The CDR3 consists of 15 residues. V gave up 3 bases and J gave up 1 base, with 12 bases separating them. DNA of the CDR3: TGTGCCAGCAGCTTCCAAGGTGGGGGGAACACTGAAGCTTTCTTT. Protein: CASSFQGGGNTEAFF.

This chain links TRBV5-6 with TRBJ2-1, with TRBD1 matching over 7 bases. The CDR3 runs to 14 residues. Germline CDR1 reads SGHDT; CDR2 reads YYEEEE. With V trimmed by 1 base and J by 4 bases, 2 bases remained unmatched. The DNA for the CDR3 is TGTGCCAGCAGCTTGCGACAGGGTTACAATGAGCAGTTCTTC. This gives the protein CASSLRQGYNEQFF.

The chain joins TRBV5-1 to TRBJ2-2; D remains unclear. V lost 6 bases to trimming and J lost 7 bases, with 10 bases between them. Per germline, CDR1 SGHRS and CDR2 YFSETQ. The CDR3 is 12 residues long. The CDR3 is CASTLLSGELFF. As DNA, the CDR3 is TGCGCCAGCACCCTATTGAGCGGGGAGCTGTTTTTT.

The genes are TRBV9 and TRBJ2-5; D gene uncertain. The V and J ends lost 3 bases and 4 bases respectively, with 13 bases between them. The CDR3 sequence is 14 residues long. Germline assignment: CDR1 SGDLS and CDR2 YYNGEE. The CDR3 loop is CASSGGSNGETQYF. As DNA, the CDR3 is TGTGCCAGCAGCGGTGGGTCAAATGGAGAGACCCAGTACTTC.

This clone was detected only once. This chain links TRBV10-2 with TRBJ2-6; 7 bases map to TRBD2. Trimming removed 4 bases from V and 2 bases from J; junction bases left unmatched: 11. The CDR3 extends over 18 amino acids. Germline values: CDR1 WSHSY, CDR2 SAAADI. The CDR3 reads CASSGVAGEPTGANVLTF. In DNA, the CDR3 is TGCGCCAGCAGTGGGGTCGCGGGGGAGCCTACTGGGGCCAACGTCCTGACTTTC.

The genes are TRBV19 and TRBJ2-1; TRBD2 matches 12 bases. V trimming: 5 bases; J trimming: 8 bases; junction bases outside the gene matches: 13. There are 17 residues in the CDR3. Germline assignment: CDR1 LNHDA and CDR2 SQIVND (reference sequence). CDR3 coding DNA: TGTGCCAGTAGTGTCAAGACTAGCGGGAGAGTCGGCGATGAGCAGTTCTTC. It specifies CASSVKTSGRVGDEQFF.

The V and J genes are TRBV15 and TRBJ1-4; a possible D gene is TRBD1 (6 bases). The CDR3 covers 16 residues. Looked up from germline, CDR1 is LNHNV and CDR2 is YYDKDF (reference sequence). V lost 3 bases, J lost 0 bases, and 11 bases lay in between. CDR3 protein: CATSSPGATTNEKLFF. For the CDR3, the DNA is TGTGCCACCAGCAGTCCGGGGGCGACAACTAATGAAAAACTGTTTTTT. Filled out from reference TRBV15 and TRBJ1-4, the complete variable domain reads DAMVIQNPRYQVTQFGKPVTLSCSQTLNHNVMYWYQQKSSQAPKLLFHYYDKDFNNEADTPDNFQSRRPNTSFCFLDIRSPGLGDTAMYLCATSSPGATTNEKLFFGSGTQLSVL.

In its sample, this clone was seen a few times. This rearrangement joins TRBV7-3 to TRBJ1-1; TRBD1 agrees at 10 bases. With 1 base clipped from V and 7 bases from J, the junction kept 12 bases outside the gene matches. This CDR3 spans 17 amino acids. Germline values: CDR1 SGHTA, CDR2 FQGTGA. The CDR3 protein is CASSLRFPGQGMSEAFF. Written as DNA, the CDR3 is TGTGCCAGCAGCTTAAGGTTCCCGGGACAGGGGATGAGTGAAGCTTTCTTT. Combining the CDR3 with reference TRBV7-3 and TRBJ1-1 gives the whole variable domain GAGVSQTPSNKVTEKGKYVELRCDPISGHTALYWYRQSLGQGPEFLIYFQGTGAADDSGLPNDRFFAVRPEGSVSTLKIQRTERGDSAVYLCASSLRFPGQGMSEAFFGQGTRLTVV.

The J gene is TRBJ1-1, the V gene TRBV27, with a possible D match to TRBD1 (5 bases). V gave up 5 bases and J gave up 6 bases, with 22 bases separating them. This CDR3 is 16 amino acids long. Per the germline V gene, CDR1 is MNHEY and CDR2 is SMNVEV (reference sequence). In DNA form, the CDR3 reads TGTGCCAGCAGTACACAATTGGAGGGACCCCAGGCTGAAGCTTTCTTT. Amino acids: CASSTQLEGPQAEAFF.

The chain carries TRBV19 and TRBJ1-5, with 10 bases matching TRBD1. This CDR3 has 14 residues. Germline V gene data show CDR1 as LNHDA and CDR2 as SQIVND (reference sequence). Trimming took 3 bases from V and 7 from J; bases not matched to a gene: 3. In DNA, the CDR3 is TGTGCCAGTAGTATCCGGGACAGGGGCCAGCCCCAGCATTTT. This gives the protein CASSIRDRGQPQHF.

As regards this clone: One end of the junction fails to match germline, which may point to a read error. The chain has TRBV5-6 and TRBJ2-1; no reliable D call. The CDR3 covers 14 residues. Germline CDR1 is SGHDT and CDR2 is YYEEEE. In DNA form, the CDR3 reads TGTGCCGGCAGCTTGAGAAACAGATACAATGAGCAGTTCTTC. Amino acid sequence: CAGSLRNRYNEQFF.

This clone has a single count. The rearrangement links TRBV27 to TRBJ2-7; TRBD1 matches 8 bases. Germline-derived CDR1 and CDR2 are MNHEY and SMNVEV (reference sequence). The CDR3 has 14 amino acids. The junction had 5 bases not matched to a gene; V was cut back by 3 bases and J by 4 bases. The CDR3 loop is CASSFQGQDYEQYF. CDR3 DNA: TGTGCCAGCAGTTTCCAGGGACAGGATTACGAGCAGTACTTC.

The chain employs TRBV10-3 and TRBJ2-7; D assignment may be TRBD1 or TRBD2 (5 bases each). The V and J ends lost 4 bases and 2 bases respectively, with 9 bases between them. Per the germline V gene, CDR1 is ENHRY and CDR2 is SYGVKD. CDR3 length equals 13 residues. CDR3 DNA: TGTGCCATCAGTGGAGAGGGGCCCTACGAGCAGTACTTC. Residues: CAISGEGPYEQYF.

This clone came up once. The CDR3 DNA reads as TGTGCCAGCCACGAAGGTAATGAGCAGTTCTTC. It specifies CASHEGNEQFF. This chain joins TRBV28 and TRBJ2-1; no definite D call. Germline V gene data show CDR1 as MDHEN and CDR2 as SYDVKM. The CDR3 covers 11 residues. V was cut by 8 bases and J by 7 bases, with 9 bases left in between.

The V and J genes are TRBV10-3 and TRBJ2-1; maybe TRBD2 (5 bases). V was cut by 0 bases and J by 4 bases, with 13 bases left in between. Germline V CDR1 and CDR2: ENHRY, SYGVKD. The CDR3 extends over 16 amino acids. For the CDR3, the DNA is TGTGCCATCAGTGAGTCGGGGAGTTACTGGTACAATGAGCAGTTCTTC. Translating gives CAISESGSYWYNEQFF.

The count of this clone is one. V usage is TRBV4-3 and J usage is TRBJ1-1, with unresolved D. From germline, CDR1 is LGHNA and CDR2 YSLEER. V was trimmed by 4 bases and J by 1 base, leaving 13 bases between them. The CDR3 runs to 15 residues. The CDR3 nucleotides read TGCGCCAGCAGCCCTATCGGACGGGAGAACACTGAAGCTTTCTTT. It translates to CASSPIGRENTEAFF.

CDR3 loop: CASSGRGLWYGYTF. CDR3 DNA: TGTGCCAGCAGTGGCAGGGGGCTCTGGTATGGCTACACCTTC. The V call is TRBV2, the J call TRBJ1-2; 8 bases align to TRBD1. Trimming cost V 4 bases and J 5 bases; bases outside gene matches: 6. The CDR3 is made up of 14 amino acids. Per the germline V gene, CDR1 is SNHLY and CDR2 is FYNNEI.

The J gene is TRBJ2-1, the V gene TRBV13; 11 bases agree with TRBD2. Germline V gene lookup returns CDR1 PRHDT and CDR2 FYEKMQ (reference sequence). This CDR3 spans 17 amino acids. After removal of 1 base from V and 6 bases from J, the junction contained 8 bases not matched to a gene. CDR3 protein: CASSLEASGRSGNEQFF. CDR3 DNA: TGTGCCAGCAGCTTAGAGGCTAGCGGGAGGTCTGGCAATGAGCAGTTCTTC.

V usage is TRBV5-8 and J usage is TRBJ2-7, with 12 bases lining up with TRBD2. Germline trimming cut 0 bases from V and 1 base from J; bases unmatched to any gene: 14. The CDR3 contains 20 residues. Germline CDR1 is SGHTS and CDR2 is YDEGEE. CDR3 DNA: TGTGCCAGCAGCTTGGTAATGGTGACTAGCGGGAGTCCCCGATCCTACGAGCAGTACTTC. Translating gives CASSLVMVTSGSPRSYEQYF.

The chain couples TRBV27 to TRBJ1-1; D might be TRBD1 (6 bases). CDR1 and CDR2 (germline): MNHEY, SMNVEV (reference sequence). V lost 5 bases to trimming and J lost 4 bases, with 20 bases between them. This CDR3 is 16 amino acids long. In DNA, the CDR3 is TGTGCCAGCAGTCCCTCTTGGGCAGGGGATGGCACTGAAGCTTTCTTT. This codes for CASSPSWAGDGTEAFF.